These 9 T cell receptor beta chains were sequenced from one sample in a study of cytomegalovirus exposure and HLA in healthy donors. Generated by immunoSEQ multiplex PCR, the TCRdb table keeps only in-frame clones and is missing some. The table includes approximately 150,000 clones, 87% detected once. Sequencing was done on a sample of PBMCs. These receptors came from a man between 18 and 35 years old in good health and CMV-seropositive.

The V gene is TRBV7-3, the J gene TRBJ1-1; D gene ambiguous. The CDR3 has 13 amino acids. The germline V gene encodes CDR1 SGHTA and CDR2 FQGTGA. The ends were cut back, 3 bases at V and 0 bases at J, with 5 bases in the middle. CDR3 region: CASSLVVNTEAFF. Here the CDR3 DNA reads TGTGCCAGCAGCTTGGTAGTGAACACTGAAGCTTTCTTT. The complete variable domain, with remaining parts taken from reference TRBV7-3 and TRBJ1-1, reads GAGVSQTPSNKVTEKGKYVELRCDPISGHTALYWYRQSLGQGPEFLIYFQGTGAADDSGLPNDRFFAVRPEGSVSTLKIQRTERGDSAVYLCASSLVVNTEAFFGQGTRLTVV.

The chain employs TRBV7-6 and TRBJ1-5; D possibly corresponds to TRBD1 (6 bases). With 5 bases removed from V and 5 bases from J, the gap between germline ends came to 19 bases. CDR3 size: 16 residues. Looked up from germline, CDR1 is SGHVS and CDR2 is FNYEAQ. This CDR3 reads CASSLSGASMDQPQHF. DNA of the CDR3: TGTGCCAGCAGCCTATCAGGGGCCTCGATGGATCAGCCCCAGCATTTT.

The chain links TRBV28 to TRBJ2-1, with 8 nucleotides matching TRBD2. Looked up from germline, CDR1 is MDHEN and CDR2 is SYDVKM. The CDR3 is made up of 16 amino acids. The ends lost 5 bases at V and 4 bases at J; junction bases unmatched: 10. This chain's CDR3 is CASSPALAGSYNEQFF. The CDR3 DNA follows: TGTGCCAGCAGTCCCGCATTAGCGGGGAGTTACAATGAGCAGTTCTTC.

The sample holds a few counts of this clone. V usage is TRBV18 and J usage is TRBJ1-5; TRBD1 might be the D (6 bases). With 6 bases removed from V and 6 bases from J, the gap between germline ends came to 15 bases. Germline values: CDR1 KGHSH, CDR2 LQKENI. This CDR3 has 14 residues. CDR3 in amino acids: CASSWAGDRQPQHF. The DNA for the CDR3 is TGTGCCAGCTCTTGGGCAGGGGATCGTCAGCCCCAGCATTTT. Looking up the rest from reference TRBV18 and TRBJ1-5 gives the full variable domain: NAGVMQNPRHLVRRRGQEARLRCSPMKGHSHVYWYRQLPEEGLKFMVYLQKENIIDESGMPKERFSAEFPKEGPSILRIQQVVRGDSAAYFCASSWAGDRQPQHFGDGTRLSIL.

This chain uses TRBV7-3 with TRBJ1-1, with D unclear. CDR1 and CDR2 from the germline V gene are SGHTA and FQGTGA. The CDR3 extends over 13 amino acids. Trimming cost V 3 bases and J 2 bases, with 7 bases left between them. This CDR3 reads CASSFDINTEAFF. In DNA, the CDR3 is TGTGCCAGCAGCTTTGACATAAACACTGAAGCTTTCTTT.

The chain employs TRBV5-4 and TRBJ1-2; 7 bases line up with TRBD1. This CDR3 has 17 residues. V lost 7 bases, J lost 6 bases, and 21 bases stayed unmatched. Germline CDR1 SGHNT, CDR2 YYREEE (reference sequence). CDR3 protein: CASQPQARVGGLNGYTF. The CDR3 region has the DNA TGTGCCAGCCAACCTCAAGCGAGGGTAGGGGGCTTAAATGGCTACACCTTC.

The chain uses TRBV4-1 and TRBJ1-5; D is unresolved. Trimming left V 1 base short and J 3 bases short, with 7 bases between. The CDR3 extends over 14 amino acids. Germline V CDR1 and CDR2: MGHRA, YSYEKL. CDR3 bases: TGCGCCAGCAGCCAAGGGGCCCTCAATCAGCCCCAGCATTTT. This encodes CASSQGALNQPQHF.

The sample holds a few counts of this clone. The genes are TRBV5-6 and TRBJ1-2, with 9 bases aligning to TRBD1. V lost 2 bases to trimming and J lost 2 bases; unmatched junction nucleotides: 4. Germline CDR1 SGHDT, CDR2 YYEEEE. The length of the CDR3 is 15 residues. In nucleotides, the CDR3 is TGTGCCAGCAGCTTCCGGGACAGGGTGAACTATGGCTACACCTTC. Protein: CASSFRDRVNYGYTF.

This sequence joins TRBV13 and TRBJ1-5; perhaps TRBD1 as D (5 bases). The CDR3 spans 14 residues. With 4 bases removed from V and 5 bases from J, the gap between germline ends came to 12 bases. Germline loops: CDR1 PRHDT, CDR2 FYEKMQ (reference sequence). CDR3 sequence reads: CASSWGVGDQPQHF. The CDR3 bases are TGTGCCAGCAGCTGGGGGGTGGGGGATCAGCCCCAGCATTTT.